This T cell receptor (beta chain) emerged from a study of blood T cell repertoires in COVID-19. Authors' methods: Amplified reference gene primers provided the basis for estimating nucleated cell counts. Clones were sequenced by immunoSEQ multiplex PCR, and TCRdb holds only the in-frame ones, with some missing. Clone size and V and J calls were adopted from that table, with D and trimming inferred from the DNA. Here the sample spans about 200,000 clones, 75% to 90% being singletons. V was pared by 1 base and J by 5 bases, with 9 bases between. This CDR3 has 14 amino acids. Germline V lookup: CDR1 KGHSH, CDR2 LQKENI.

The sample was peripheral blood. The V call is TRBV18, the J call TRBJ2-4; D perhaps matches TRBD2 (6 bases). The TCR originated in a man under 40 who had recovered from COVID-19. This CDR3 is CASSPQGLQNIQYF. The CDR3 DNA reads as TGTGCCAGCTCACCACAGGGACTGCAAAACATTCAGTACTTC.